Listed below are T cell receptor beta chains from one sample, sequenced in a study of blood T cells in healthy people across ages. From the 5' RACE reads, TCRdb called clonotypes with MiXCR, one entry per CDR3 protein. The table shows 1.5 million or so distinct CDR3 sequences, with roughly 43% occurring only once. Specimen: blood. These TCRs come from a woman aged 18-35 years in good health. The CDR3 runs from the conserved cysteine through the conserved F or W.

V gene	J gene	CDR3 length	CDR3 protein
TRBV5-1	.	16	CASSYSLDRGLSEQYF
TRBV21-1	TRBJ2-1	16	CASSKRCGGPFLRQFF
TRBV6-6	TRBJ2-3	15	CASSLSAASTDTQYF
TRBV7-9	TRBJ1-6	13	CASSQEGYSPLHF
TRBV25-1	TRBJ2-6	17	CASSKTGTPSGANVLTF
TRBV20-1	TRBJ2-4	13	CSAVREGRNIQYF
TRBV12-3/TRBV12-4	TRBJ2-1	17	CASSLTLGGGSYNEQFF
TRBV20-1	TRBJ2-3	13	CSAREGGPDTQYF
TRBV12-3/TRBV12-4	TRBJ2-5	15	CASRYSGRPQETRYF
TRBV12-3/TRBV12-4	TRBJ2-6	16	CASTLSGGPGANVLTF
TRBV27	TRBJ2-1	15	CASSLFRGGGNEQFF
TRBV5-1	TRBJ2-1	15	CASSLVAGAYNEQFF
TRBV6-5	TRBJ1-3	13	CATEGDGGNTIYF